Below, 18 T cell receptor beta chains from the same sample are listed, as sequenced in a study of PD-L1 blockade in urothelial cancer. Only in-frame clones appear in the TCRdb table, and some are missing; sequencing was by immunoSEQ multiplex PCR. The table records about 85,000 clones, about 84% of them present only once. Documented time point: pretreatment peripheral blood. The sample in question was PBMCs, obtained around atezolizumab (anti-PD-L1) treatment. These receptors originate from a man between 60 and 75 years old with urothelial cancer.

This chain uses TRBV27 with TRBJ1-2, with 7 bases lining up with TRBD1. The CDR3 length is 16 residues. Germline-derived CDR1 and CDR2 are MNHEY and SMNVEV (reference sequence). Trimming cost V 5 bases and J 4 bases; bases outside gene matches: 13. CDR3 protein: CASSGRTGLRGYGYTF. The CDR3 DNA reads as TGTGCCAGCAGTGGCCGGACAGGTTTAAGGGGCTATGGCTACACCTTC.

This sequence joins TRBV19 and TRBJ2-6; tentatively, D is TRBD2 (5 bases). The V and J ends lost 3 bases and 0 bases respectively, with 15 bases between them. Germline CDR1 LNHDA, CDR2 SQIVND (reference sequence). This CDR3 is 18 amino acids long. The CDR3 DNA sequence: TGTGCCAGTAGTATTTTGTTCCGGGGATACTCTGGGGCCAACGTCCTGACTTTC. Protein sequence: CASSILFRGYSGANVLTF.

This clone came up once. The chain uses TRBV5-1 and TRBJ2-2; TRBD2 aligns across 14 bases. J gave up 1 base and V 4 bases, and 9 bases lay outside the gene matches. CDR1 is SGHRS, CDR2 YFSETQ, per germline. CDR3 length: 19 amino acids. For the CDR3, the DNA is TGCGCCAGCAGCCCGAGACCGGGACTAGCGGGAGAGAACACCGGGGAGCTGTTTTTT. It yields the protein CASSPRPGLAGENTGELFF.

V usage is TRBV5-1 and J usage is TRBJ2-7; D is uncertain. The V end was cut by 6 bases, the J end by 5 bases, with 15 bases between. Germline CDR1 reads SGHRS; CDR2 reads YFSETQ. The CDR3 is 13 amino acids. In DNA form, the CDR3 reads TGCGCCAGCACAGCCAACAGTTACAACGAGCAGTACTTC. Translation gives CASTANSYNEQYF.

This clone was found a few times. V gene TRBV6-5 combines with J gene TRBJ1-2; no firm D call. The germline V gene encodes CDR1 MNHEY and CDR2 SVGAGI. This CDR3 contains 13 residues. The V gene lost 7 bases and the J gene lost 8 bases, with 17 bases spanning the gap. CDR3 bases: TGTGCCAGCACCAACACGGAGGAAGGAGGCTACACCTTC. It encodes CASTNTEEGGYTF.

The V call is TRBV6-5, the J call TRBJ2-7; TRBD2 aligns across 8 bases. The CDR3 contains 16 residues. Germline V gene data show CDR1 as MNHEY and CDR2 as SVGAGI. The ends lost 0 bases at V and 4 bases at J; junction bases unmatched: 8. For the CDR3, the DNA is TGTGCCAGCAGTTACTCGATAAGCGGGAGCTATTACGAGCAGTACTTC. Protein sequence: CASSYSISGSYYEQYF.

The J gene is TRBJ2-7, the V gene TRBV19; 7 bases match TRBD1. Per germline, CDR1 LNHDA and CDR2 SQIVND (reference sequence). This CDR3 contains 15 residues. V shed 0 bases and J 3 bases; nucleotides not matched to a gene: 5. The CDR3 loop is CASSIETGIFYEQYF. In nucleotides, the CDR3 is TGTGCCAGTAGTATAGAGACAGGGATTTTCTACGAGCAGTACTTC.

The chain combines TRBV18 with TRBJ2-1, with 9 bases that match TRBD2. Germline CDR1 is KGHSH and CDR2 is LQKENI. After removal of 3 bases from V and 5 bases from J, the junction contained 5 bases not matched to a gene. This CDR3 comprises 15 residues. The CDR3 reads CASSPQSGGNNEQFF. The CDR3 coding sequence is TGTGCCAGCTCACCTCAAAGCGGGGGGAACAATGAGCAGTTCTTC.

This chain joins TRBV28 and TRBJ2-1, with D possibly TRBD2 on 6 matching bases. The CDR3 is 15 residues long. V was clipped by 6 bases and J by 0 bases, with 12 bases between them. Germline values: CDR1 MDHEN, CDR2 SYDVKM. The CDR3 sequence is CASSLAESSYNEQFF. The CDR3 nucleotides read TGTGCCAGCAGCTTAGCGGAAAGCTCCTACAATGAGCAGTTCTTC.

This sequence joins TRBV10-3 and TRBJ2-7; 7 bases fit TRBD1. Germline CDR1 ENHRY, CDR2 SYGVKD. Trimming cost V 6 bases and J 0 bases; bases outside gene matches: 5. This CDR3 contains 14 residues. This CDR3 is CAIRWTGGSYEQYF. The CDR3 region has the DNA TGTGCCATCAGGTGGACAGGAGGCTCCTACGAGCAGTACTTC.

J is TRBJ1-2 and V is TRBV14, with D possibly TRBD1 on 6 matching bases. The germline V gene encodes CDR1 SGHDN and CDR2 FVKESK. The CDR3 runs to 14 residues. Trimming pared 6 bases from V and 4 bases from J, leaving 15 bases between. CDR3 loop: CASSTGSGGYGYTF. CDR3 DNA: TGTGCCAGCAGTACAGGGAGTGGAGGCTATGGCTACACCTTC. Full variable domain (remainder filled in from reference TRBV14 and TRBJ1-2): EAGVTQFPSHSVIEKGQTVTLRCDPISGHDNLYWYRRVMGKEIKFLLHFVKESKQDESGMPNNRFLAERTGGTYSTLKVQPAELEDSGVYFCASSTGSGGYGYTFGSGTRLTVV.

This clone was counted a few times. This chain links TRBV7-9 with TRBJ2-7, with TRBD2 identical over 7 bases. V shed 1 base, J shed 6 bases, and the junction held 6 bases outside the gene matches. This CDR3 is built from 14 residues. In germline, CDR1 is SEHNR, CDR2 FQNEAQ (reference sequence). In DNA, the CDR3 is TGTGCCAGCAGCTTAGTTGCGGGAGTATCCGAGCAGTACTTC. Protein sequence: CASSLVAGVSEQYF.

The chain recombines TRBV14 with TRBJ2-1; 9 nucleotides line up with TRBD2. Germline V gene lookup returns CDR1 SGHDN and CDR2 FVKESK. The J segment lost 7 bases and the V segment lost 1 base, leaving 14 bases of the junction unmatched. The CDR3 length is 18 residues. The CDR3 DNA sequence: TGTGCCAGCAGCCAAGGTTTCTCGGCGGGGGGGGCCAGGAATGAGCAGTTCTTC. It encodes CASSQGFSAGGARNEQFF.

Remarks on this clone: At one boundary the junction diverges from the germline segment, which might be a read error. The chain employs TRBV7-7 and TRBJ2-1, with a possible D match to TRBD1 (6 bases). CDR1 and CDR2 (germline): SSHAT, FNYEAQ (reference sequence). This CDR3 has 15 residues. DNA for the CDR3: TGTGCTAGCAGCTCCCTGGGGGCGTCCTACAATGAGCAGTTCTTC. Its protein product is CASSSLGASYNEQFF.

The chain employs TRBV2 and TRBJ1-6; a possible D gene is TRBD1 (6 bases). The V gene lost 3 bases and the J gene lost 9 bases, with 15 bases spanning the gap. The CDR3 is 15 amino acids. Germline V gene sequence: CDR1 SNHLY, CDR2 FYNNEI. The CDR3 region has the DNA TGTGCCAGCAGTGAGTCGTATCAACAGGGTTCACCCCTCCACTTT. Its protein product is CASSESYQQGSPLHF. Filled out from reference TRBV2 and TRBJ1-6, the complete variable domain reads EPEVTQTPSHQVTQMGQEVILRCVPISNHLYFYWYRQILGQKVEFLVSFYNNEISEKSEIFDDQFSVERPDGSNFTLKIRSTKLEDSAMYFCASSESYQQGSPLHFGNGTRLTVT.

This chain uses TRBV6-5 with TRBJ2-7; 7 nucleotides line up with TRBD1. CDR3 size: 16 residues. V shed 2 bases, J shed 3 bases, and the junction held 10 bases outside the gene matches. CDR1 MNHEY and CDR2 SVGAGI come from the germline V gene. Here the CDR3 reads CASSYGPGQPLYEQYF. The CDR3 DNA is TGTGCCAGCAGTTACGGACCGGGACAGCCCCTCTACGAGCAGTACTTC.

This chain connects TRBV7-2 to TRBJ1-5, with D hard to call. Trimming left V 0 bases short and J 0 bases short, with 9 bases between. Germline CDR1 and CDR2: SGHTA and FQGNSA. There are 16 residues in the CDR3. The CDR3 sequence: CASSLAAPFSNQPQHF. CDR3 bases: TGTGCCAGCAGCTTAGCGGCCCCTTTTAGCAATCAGCCCCAGCATTTT. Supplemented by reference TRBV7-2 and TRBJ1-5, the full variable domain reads GAGVSQSPSNKVTEKGKDVELRCDPISGHTALYWYRQSLGQGLEFLIYFQGNSAPDKSGLPSDRFSAERTGGSVSTLTIQRTQQEDSAVYLCASSLAAPFSNQPQHFGDGTRLSIL.

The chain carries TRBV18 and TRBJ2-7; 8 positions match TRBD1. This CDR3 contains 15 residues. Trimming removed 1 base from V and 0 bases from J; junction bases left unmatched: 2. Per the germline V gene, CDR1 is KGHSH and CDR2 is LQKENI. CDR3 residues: CASSPLTGGSYEQYF. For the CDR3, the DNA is TGTGCCAGCTCACCACTTACAGGGGGCTCCTACGAGCAGTACTTC.